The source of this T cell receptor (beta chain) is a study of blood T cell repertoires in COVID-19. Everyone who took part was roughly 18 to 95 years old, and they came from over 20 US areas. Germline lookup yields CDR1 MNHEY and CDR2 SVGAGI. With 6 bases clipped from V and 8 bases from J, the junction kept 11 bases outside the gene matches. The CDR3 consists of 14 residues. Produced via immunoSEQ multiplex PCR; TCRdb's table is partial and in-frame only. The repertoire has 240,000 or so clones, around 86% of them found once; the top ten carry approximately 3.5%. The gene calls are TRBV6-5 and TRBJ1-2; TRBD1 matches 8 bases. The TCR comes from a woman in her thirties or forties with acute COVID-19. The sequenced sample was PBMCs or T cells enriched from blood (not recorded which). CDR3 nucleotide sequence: TGTGCCAGCAGCAAACAGGGACAGGTCCGCGGCTACACCTTC. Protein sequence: CASSKQGQVRGYTF.